This T cell receptor beta chain was observed in a study of beta chain features in type 1 diabetes. Study details: Sorted cells numbering around 100,000,000 were examined across all samples. Study results and caveats: Fewer insertions but more deletions were seen at VDJ junctions in type 1 diabetes patients.

cDNA synthesis used the whole RNA isolate, giving expressed TCRB sequences. The assay was immunoSEQ multiplex PCR, and TCRdb's table has in-frame clones only and misses some. The sample records around 160,000 clones, 48% being singletons. Worth noting for this clone: Its matching antigen is unknown.

CDR3 length equals 15 residues. V shed 5 bases and J 4 bases; nucleotides not matched to a gene: 10. Germline assignment: CDR1 SGHTA and CDR2 FQGNSA. CD4+ naive, central memory, regulatory and stem cell-like memory cells were sorted via CD45RO/CCR7/CD25/CD127/CD95/CD27. The V and J genes are TRBV7-2 and TRBJ1-1, with 7 bases fitting TRBD1. The sequenced sample consisted of Tregs from blood. The receptor was isolated from a man between 18 and 35 years old in good health. For the CDR3, the DNA is TGTGCCAGCAGCAAGACAGGGCTAGGGATCACTGAAGCTTTCTTT. Residues: CASSKTGLGITEAFF.